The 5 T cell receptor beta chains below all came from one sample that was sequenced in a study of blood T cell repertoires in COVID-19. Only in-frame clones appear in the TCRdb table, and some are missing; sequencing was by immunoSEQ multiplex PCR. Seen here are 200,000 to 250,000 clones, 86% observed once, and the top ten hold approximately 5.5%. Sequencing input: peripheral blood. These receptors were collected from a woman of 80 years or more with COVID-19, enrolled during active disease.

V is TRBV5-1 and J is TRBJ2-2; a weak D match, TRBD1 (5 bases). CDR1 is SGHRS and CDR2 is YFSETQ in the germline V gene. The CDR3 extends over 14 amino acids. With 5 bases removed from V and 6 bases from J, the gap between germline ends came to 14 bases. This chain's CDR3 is CASRGDFMAGELFF. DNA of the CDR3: TGCGCCAGCAGAGGGGATTTTATGGCCGGGGAGCTGTTTTTT.

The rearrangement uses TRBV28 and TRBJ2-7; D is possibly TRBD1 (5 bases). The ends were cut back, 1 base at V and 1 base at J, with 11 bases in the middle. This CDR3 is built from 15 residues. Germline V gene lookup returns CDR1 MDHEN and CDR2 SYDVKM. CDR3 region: CASSLYGQGSYEQYF. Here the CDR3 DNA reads TGTGCCAGCAGTTTATACGGTCAGGGATCCTACGAGCAGTACTTC. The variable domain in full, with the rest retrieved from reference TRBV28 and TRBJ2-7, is DVKVTQSSRYLVKRTGEKVFLECVQDMDHENMFWYRQDPGLGLRLIYFSYDVKMKEKGDIPEGYSVSREKKERFSLILESASTNQTSMYLCASSLYGQGSYEQYFGPGTRLTVT.

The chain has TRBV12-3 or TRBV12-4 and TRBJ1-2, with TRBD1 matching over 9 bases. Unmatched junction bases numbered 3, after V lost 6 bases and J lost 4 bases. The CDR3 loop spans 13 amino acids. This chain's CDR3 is CASSRGQGYGYTF. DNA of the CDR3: TGTGCCAGCAGCCGGGGACAGGGCTATGGCTACACCTTC.

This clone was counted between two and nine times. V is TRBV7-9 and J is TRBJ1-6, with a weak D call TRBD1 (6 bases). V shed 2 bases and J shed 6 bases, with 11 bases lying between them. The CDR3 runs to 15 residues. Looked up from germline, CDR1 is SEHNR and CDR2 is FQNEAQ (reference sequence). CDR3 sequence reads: CASSLSTGSNSPLHF. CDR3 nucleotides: TGTGCCAGCAGCTTATCAACAGGGAGTAATTCACCCCTCCACTTT.

The CDR3 is CASTEGRSSYNSPLHF. The CDR3 DNA sequence: TGCGCCAGCACCGAGGGCCGTAGCTCCTATAATTCACCCCTCCACTTT. The V call is TRBV10-2, the J call TRBJ1-6; D gene unclear. Germline V CDR1 and CDR2: WSHSY, SAAADI. The CDR3 contains 16 residues. Trimming pared 7 bases from V and 0 bases from J, leaving 13 bases between.